This T cell receptor beta chain came from a study of PD-L1 blockade in urothelial cancer. Across the study: The analyses of blood took place 3 weeks (second dose) and 6 weeks after treatment start.

Time point in this sample: peripheral blood 6 weeks after treatment start. There were between 1 and 8 samples from each patient, taken pretreatment and on-treatment. General study points: For durable-benefit patients, tumor-associated blood clones expanded more at 3 weeks. Pretreatment peripheral blood TCR clonality that fell below the median predicted better survival among the patients studied.

V gave up 3 bases and J gave up 7 bases; unmatched junction bases: 8. This CDR3 is built from 14 residues. CDR1 and CDR2 from the germline V gene are MDHEN and SYDVKM. The protocol was immunoSEQ multiplex PCR, while the TCRdb copy is restricted to in-frame clones and leaves out a portion. The table shows just over 40,000 clones, with approximately 81% occurring only once. With regard to this clone: Its antigen is currently unknown.

This TCR was sampled from a man in his sixties or seventies with urothelial cancer. The rearrangement uses TRBV28 and TRBJ1-2; 7 bases line up with TRBD1. The source material was PBMCs, sampled around atezolizumab (anti-PD-L1) treatment. The CDR3 loop is CASSFDRERSGYTF. The CDR3 nucleotides read TGTGCCAGCAGTTTTGACAGGGAAAGGAGTGGCTACACCTTC.